One sample yielded the 10 T cell receptor beta chains listed below, sequenced in a study of shared clonotypes between healthy human individuals (dated by TCRdb to 2020 to 2022). Receptor amplification or capture employed the immunoSEQ multiplex PCR assay. The table comes from immuneACCESS by way of TCRdb, which keeps in-frame sequences with V and J called. Part of the clones is missing from these tables; in studies checked, under half for an unresolved V gene and the rest for unknown reasons. For this sample the table gives 2 million to 2.5 million clones, of which around 95% were detected only once. Of the sample, roughly 0.13% falls within the top ten clones. Sample: naive CD4+ T cells sorted from blood. Explained via the paper, the cell subset or site label denotes: CD45RA+ positively selected. These TCRs come from a man between 18 and 29 years old in good health.

The chain's CDR3 is CASSGGNSYGYTF. For the CDR3, the DNA is TGCGCCAGCAGTGGCGGCAACAGCTATGGCTACACCTTC. V usage is TRBV10-2 and J usage is TRBJ1-2; D is undetermined. V lost 4 bases to trimming and J lost 4 bases, with 10 bases between them. Per germline, CDR1 WSHSY and CDR2 SAAADI. The CDR3 totals 13 residues.

The rearrangement joins TRBV10-3 to TRBJ2-5, with D possibly being TRBD1 (6 bases). CDR1 and CDR2 from the germline V gene are ENHRY and SYGVKD. The CDR3 is 14 residues long. The V end lost 9 bases, the J end lost 6 bases, and 20 bases lay between the germline ends. DNA of the CDR3: TGTGCCATAGGACAGAGTTTCGCTAGGAAGACCCAGTACTTC. It yields the protein CAIGQSFARKTQYF.

This chain connects TRBV7-9 to TRBJ1-2, with D possibly matching TRBD1 (5 bases). The CDR3 consists of 14 residues. Germline CDR1 reads SEHNR; CDR2 reads FQNEAQ (reference sequence). The V gene lost 5 bases and the J gene lost 6 bases, with 16 bases spanning the gap. The CDR3: CASSRRGRGDGYTF. CDR3 DNA: TGTGCCAGCAGCAGACGAGGGAGGGGAGATGGCTACACCTTC.

The CDR3 spells CASSLVGTSLYEQYF. CDR3 nucleotides: TGTGCCAGCAGCTTAGTTGGGACTAGCTTATACGAGCAGTACTTC. The chain carries TRBV7-2 and TRBJ2-7, with TRBD2 identical over 9 bases. The V and J ends lost 1 base and 4 bases, in that order; junction bases with no gene match: 5. Germline assignment: CDR1 SGHTA and CDR2 FQGNSA. The CDR3 consists of 15 residues.

The chain joins TRBV25-1 to TRBJ1-1; TRBD1 might be the D (6 bases). Trimming took off 5 bases at V and 6 bases at J, with 16 bases between the two ends. Germline-derived CDR1 and CDR2 are MGHDK and SYGVNS. The CDR3 spans 14 residues. The CDR3 coding sequence is TGTGCCAGCAGTCCGGTATGGGGGCGGGCTGAAGCTTTCTTT. Amino acids: CASSPVWGRAEAFF.

Comments on this clone: Other DNA sequences in this specimen translate into the identical CDR3. CDR3 region: CASSLDTGNTIYF. Written as DNA, the CDR3 is TGTGCCAGCAGCCTCGACACCGGAAACACCATATATTTT. The V gene is TRBV5-6, the J gene TRBJ1-3; D is undetermined. V lost 4 bases to trimming and J lost 4 bases, with 9 bases between them. The germline V gene has CDR1 SGHDT and CDR2 YYEEEE. This CDR3 has 13 amino acids.

The chain joins TRBV10-3 to TRBJ2-3; 7 nucleotides match TRBD1. The CDR3 contains 16 residues. Germline loops: CDR1 ENHRY, CDR2 SYGVKD. With 3 bases clipped from V and 1 base from J, the junction kept 7 bases outside the gene matches. The chain's CDR3 is CAISEIGGLGTDTQYF. For the CDR3, the DNA is TGTGCCATCAGTGAAATAGGGGGCCTGGGCACAGATACGCAGTATTTT.

The V and J genes are TRBV6-6 and TRBJ2-7, with 8 nucleotides matching TRBD1. The CDR3 covers 13 residues. With V trimmed by 7 bases and J by 3 bases, 5 bases remained unmatched. Germline assignment: CDR1 MNHNY and CDR2 SVGAGI (reference sequence). CDR3 sequence: CASNEDRDYEQYF. Written as DNA, the CDR3 is TGTGCCAGCAACGAGGACAGGGACTACGAGCAGTACTTC.

The genes are TRBV5-1 and TRBJ1-3; D unclear. Trimming left V 4 bases short and J 2 bases short, with 4 bases between. Germline V gene data show CDR1 as SGHRS and CDR2 as YFSETQ. The CDR3 sequence is 12 residues long. CDR3 nucleotides: TGCGCCAGCAGCGGGACTGGAAACACCATATATTTT. Protein sequence: CASSGTGNTIYF.

The chain couples TRBV27 to TRBJ2-5; perhaps TRBD2 as D (6 bases). V lost 1 base to trimming and J lost 1 base, with 7 bases between them. Germline CDR1 and CDR2: MNHEY and SMNVEV (reference sequence). The CDR3 has 14 residues. The CDR3 bases are TGTGCCAGCAGTTTATACGGGGGCCAAGAGACCCAGTACTTC. This sequence encodes CASSLYGGQETQYF.